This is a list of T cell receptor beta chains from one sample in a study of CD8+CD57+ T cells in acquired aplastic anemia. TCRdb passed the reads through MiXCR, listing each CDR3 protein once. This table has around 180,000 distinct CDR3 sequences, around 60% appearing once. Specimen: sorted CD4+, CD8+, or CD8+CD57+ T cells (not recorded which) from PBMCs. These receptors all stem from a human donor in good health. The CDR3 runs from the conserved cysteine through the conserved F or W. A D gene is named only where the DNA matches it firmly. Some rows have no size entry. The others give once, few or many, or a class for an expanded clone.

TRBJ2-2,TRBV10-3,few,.,CAISESGTYTGELFF,TGTGCCATCAGTGAGTCGGGTACTTACACCGGGGAGCTGTTTTTT
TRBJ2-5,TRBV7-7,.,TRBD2,CASSRLAGGPETQYF,TGTGCTAGCAGCCGCCTAGCGGGAGGCCCAGAGACCCAGTACTTC
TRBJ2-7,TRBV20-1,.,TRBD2,CSASTSGNYEQYF,TGCAGTGCTTCGACTAGCGGGAACTACGAGCAGTACTTC
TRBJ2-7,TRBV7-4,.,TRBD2,CASSPTGTAGASEQYF,TGTGCCAGCAGCCCCACAGGTACAGCGGGGGCTAGCGAGCAGTACTTC
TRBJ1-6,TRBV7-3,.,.,CASSDGRVENSPLHF,TGTGCCAGCAGTGACGGCAGGGTGGAAAATTCACCCCTCCACTTT
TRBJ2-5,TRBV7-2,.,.,CASSPDYSVQETQYF,TGTGCCAGCAGCCCCGACTACAGCGTCCAAGAGACCCAGTACTTC
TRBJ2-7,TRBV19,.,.,CASTPGTANYEQYF,TGTGCCAGTACCCCCGGGACCGCTAACTACGAGCAGTACTTC
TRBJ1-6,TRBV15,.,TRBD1,CATSRDRQGGSPLHF,TGTGCCACCAGCAGAGATCGTCAGGGGGGCTCACCCCTCCACTTT
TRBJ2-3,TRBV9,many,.,CASSVDSGVADTQYF,TGTGCCAGCAGCGTAGATTCAGGGGTGGCAGATACGCAGTATTTT
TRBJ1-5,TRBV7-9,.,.,CASSLGNGGLQPQHF,TGTGCCAGCAGCTTAGGAAACGGGGGTCTTCAGCCCCAGCATTTT
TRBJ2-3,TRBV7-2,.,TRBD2,CASSLLAGGRTDTQYF,TGTGCCAGCAGCCTGTTGGCGGGAGGGCGGACAGATACGCAGTATTTT
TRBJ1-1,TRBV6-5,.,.,CASSYLRGGLTTEAFF,TGTGCCAGCAGTTATTTGCGGGGGGGGTTGACCACTGAAGCTTTCTTT
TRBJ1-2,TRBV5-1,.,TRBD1,CAISTGSGYTF,TGCGCCATCTCGACAGGGTCCGGCTACACCTTC
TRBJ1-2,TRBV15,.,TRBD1,CATSRGTGVNYGYTF,TGTGCCACCAGCAGAGGTACAGGGGTGAACTATGGCTACACCTTC
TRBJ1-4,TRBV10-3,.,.,CAIRGLANEKLFF,TGTGCCATCAGGGGGCTAGCTAATGAAAAACTGTTTTTT
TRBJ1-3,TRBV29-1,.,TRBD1,CSGKTGEDTIYF,TGCAGCGGAAAGACAGGGGAAGACACCATATATTTT
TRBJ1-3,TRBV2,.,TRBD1,CASSGGGESTIYF,TGTGCCAGCAGTGGAGGGGGCGAGAGCACCATATATTTT
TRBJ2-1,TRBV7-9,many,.,CASSLSEFSYNEQFF,TGTGCCAGCAGCTTGTCCGAATTCTCCTACAATGAGCAGTTCTTC
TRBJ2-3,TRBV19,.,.,CASSIGQVSTDTQYF,TGTGCCAGTAGTATTGGGCAGGTCAGCACAGATACGCAGTATTTT
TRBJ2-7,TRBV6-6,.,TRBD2,CASSSLAGVNEQYF,TGTGCCAGCAGTTCGCTAGCGGGAGTTAACGAGCAGTACTTC
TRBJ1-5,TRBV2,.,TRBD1,CASQGTGGYQPQHF,TGTGCCAGCCAAGGGACAGGGGGCTATCAGCCCCAGCATTTT
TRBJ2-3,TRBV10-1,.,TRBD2,CASSERAGGTDTQYF,TGCGCCAGCAGTGAGCGGGCGGGAGGCACAGATACGCAGTATTTT
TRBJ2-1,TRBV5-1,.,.,CASSFDISSYNEQFF,TGCGCCAGCAGCTTCGACATCAGCTCCTACAATGAGCAGTTCTTC
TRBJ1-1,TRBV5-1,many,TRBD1,CASSLEGQGTTEAFF,TGCGCCAGCAGCTTGGAGGGACAGGGGACCACTGAAGCTTTCTTT
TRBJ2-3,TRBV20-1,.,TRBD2,CSARLGLTGGSRFRTDTQYF,TGCAGTGCTCGGCTCGGTTTGACGGGAGGGTCTCGTTTTAGGACAGATACGCAGTATTTT
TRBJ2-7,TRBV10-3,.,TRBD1,CAIRDGTGDYEQYF,TGTGCCATCCGTGACGGGACAGGAGACTACGAGCAGTACTTC
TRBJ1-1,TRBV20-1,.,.,CSAPEPFQGRTEAFF,TGCAGTGCTCCCGAGCCCTTCCAGGGACGGACTGAAGCTTTCTTT
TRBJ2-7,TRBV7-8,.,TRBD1,CASSYGQGARQYF,TGTGCCAGCAGCTATGGACAGGGGGCGAGGCAGTACTTC
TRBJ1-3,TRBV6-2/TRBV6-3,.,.,CASSSNAVTIYF,TGTGCCAGCAGTTCAAATGCGGTCACCATATATTTT
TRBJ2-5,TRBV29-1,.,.,CSVDKEPETQYF,TGCAGCGTCGACAAAGAACCGGAGACCCAGTACTTC
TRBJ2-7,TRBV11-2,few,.,CASSPQRQFEQYF,TGTGCCAGCAGCCCGCAACGACAGTTCGAGCAGTACTTC
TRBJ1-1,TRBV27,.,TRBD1,CASTSTGGWGTEAFF,TGTGCCAGCACGTCTACAGGGGGCTGGGGCACTGAAGCTTTCTTT
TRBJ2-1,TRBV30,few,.,CAWSVEASYNEQFF,TGTGCCTGGAGTGTTGAGGCTTCCTACAATGAGCAGTTCTTC